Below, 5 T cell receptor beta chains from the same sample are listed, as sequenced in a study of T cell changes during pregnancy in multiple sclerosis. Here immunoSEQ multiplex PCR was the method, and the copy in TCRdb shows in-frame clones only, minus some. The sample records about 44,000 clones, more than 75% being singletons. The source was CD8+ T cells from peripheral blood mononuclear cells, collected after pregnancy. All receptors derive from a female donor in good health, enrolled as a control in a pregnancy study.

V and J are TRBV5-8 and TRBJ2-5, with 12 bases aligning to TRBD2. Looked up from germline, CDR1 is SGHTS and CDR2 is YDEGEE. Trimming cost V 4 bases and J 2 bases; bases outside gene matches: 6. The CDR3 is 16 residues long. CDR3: CASSTGTSGSQETQYF. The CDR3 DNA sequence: TGTGCCAGCAGCACCGGGACTAGCGGGTCTCAAGAGACCCAGTACTTC.

This CDR3 reads CASSPNGQGETQYF. The CDR3 DNA is TGTGCCAGCAGCCCCAATGGACAGGGGGAGACCCAGTACTTC. This sequence joins TRBV7-3 and TRBJ2-5; 9 nucleotides agree with TRBD1. CDR3 length: 14 amino acids. The V gene's germline CDR1 is SGHTA and CDR2 FQGTGA. J gave up 5 bases and V 5 bases, and 6 bases lay outside the gene matches.

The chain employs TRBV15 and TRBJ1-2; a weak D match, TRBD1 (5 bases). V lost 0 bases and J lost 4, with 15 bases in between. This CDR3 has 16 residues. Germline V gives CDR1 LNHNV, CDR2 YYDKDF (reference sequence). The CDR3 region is CATSRDRLPGGYGYTF. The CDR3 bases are TGTGCCACCAGCAGAGATAGACTTCCCGGGGGCTATGGCTACACCTTC.

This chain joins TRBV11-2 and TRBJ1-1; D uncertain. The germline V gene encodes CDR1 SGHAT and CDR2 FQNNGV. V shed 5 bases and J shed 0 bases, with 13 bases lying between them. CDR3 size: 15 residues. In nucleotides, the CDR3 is TGTGCCAGCAGCCCGACCCTCGGGGTGAACACTGAAGCTTTCTTT. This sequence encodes CASSPTLGVNTEAFF.

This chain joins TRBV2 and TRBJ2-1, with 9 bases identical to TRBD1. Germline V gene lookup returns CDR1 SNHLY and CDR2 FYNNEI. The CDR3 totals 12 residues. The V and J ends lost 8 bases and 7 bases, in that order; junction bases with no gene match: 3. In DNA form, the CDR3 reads TGTGCCAGCGAGGGACAGGGTAATGAGCAGTTCTTC. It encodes CASEGQGNEQFF.